The 25 T cell receptor beta chains listed next were all sequenced from one sample in a study of CD8+CD57+ T cells in acquired aplastic anemia. The use of genomic DNA as template underpinned the TCR beta VDJ and CDR3 profiling. MiXCR, applied by TCRdb to the reads, yields one record per CDR3 protein. The sample holds under 200,000 distinct CDR3 sequences; 35% to 55% are singletons and the top ten take under 1.2%. The sequencing sample was made of sorted CD4+, CD8+, or CD8+CD57+ T cells (not recorded which) from PBMCs. These TCRs come from a human donor in good health.

This clonotype was picked up many times. In DNA form, the CDR3 reads TGTGCCAGCAGCTTAGTTGGGATCAATCAGCCCCAGCATTTT. Protein: CASSLVGINQPQHF. The chain employs TRBV7-8 and TRBJ1-5; D is undetermined. The V end lost 1 base, the J end lost 3 bases, and 7 bases lay between the germline ends. Germline V gene data show CDR1 as SGHVS and CDR2 as FQNEAQ. The CDR3 totals 14 residues.

This clonotype occurred a few times. The genes are TRBV7-9 and TRBJ2-7, with 8 bases that match TRBD1. The germline gives CDR1 SEHNR, CDR2 FQNEAQ (reference sequence). This CDR3 spans 13 amino acids. The ends lost 2 bases at V and 3 bases at J; junction bases unmatched: 0. The CDR3 here is CASSLTGGYEQYF. The CDR3 coding sequence is TGTGCCAGCAGCTTAACAGGGGGCTACGAGCAGTACTTC.

This clonotype has a count of ten or more. An end of the junction differs from the germline gene, which may be a read error. The CDR3 sequence is CSVRGQGSTDMQYF. As DNA, the CDR3 is TGCAGCGTTAGAGGACAGGGTAGCACAGATATGCAGTATTTT. The V and J genes are TRBV29-1 and TRBJ2-3, with 8 bases lining up with TRBD1. CDR3 length: 14 amino acids. Germline V gene sequence: CDR1 SQVTM, CDR2 ANQGSEA.

This chain joins TRBV7-8 and TRBJ1-5; no clear D gene. Germline CDR1 reads SGHVS; CDR2 reads FQNEAQ. V was pared by 6 bases and J by 3 bases, with 12 bases between. The CDR3 consists of 14 residues. The chain's CDR3 is CASSPTSINQPQHF. CDR3 in DNA: TGTGCCAGCAGTCCTACAAGTATCAATCAGCCCCAGCATTTT. The full variable domain, its missing parts supplied by reference TRBV7-8 and TRBJ1-5, is GAGVSQSPRYKVAKRGQDVALRCDPISGHVSLFWYQQALGQGPEFLTYFQNEAQLDKSGLPSDRFFAERPEGSVSTLKIQRTQQEDSAVYLCASSPTSINQPQHFGDGTRLSIL.

Ten or more counts support this clonotype. The chain employs TRBV7-9 and TRBJ1-5, with 9 bases identical to TRBD1. CDR1 SEHNR and CDR2 FQNEAQ come from the germline V gene (reference sequence). The CDR3 is 14 residues long. V was clipped by 5 bases and J by 3 bases; unmatched bases: 2. The CDR3 protein is CASSRTGDNQPQHF. As DNA, the CDR3 is TGTGCCAGCAGCAGGACAGGGGACAATCAGCCCCAGCATTTT.

The DNA of the CDR3 is TGTGCCACCAGTGATTCAGGGGCGACCTCCTACAATGAGCAGTTCTTC. The encoded protein is CATSDSGATSYNEQFF. The V gene is TRBV24-1, the J gene TRBJ2-1, with a tentative D call TRBD1 (6 bases). From germline, CDR1 is KGHDR and CDR2 SFDVKD. The CDR3 covers 16 residues. V was clipped by 2 bases and J by 0 bases, with 10 bases between them.

This clonotype was seen repeatedly, ten times or more. The genes are TRBV9 and TRBJ1-2, with D unclear. The length of the CDR3 is 11 residues. V was shortened by 5 bases and J by 2 bases, with 4 bases between the two germline ends. Per germline, CDR1 SGDLS and CDR2 YYNGEE. The CDR3 nucleotides are TGTGCCAGCAGTAACAACTATGGCTACACCTTC. Its protein product is CASSNNYGYTF.

Ten or more counts support this clonotype. The rearrangement links TRBV4-2 to TRBJ2-1, with 7 nucleotides matching TRBD1. The CDR3 is 16 residues long. The germline V gene encodes CDR1 LGHNA and CDR2 YNFKEQ. The trim removed 7 bases at V and 10 bases at J, leaving 19 bases unmatched. CDR3 amino acids: CASIDGERGPYREQFF. For the CDR3, the DNA is TGTGCCAGCATAGATGGGGAGAGGGGGCCCTATCGGGAGCAGTTCTTC.

This clonotype appeared a single time. This chain links TRBV2 with TRBJ2-7; 12 bases line up with TRBD2. The CDR3 runs 18 residues. Germline V gene data show CDR1 as SNHLY and CDR2 as FYNNEI. The V segment lost 4 bases and the J segment 6 bases; nucleotides outside the gene matches: 16. DNA of the CDR3: TGTGCCAGCAGTGCTAGAGAACACGCTAGCGGGAGGGCCCGCGAGCAGTACTTC. Translated, it gives CASSAREHASGRAREQYF.

This clonotype was observed many times. This chain joins TRBV20-1 and TRBJ2-1; no clear D gene. The germline V gene encodes CDR1 DFQATT and CDR2 SNEGSKA (reference sequence). The CDR3 loop spans 16 amino acids. Trimming took 3 bases from V and 0 from J, leaving 15 bases between them. The CDR3 sequence is CSARAPDLSSYNEQFF. The CDR3, as DNA: TGCAGTGCTAGGGCACCAGACCTAAGCTCCTACAATGAGCAGTTCTTC.

The chain links TRBV7-3 to TRBJ2-7, with D maybe TRBD1 (5 bases). CDR3 length: 15 residues. Germline loops: CDR1 SGHTA, CDR2 FQGTGA. Trimming left V 2 bases short and J 2 bases short, with 13 bases between. CDR3 in amino acids: CASSLGSRATYEQYF. The CDR3 nucleotides are TGTGCCAGCAGCTTAGGGTCCAGGGCGACCTACGAGCAGTACTTC.

This clonotype was seen repeatedly, ten times or more. The chain joins TRBV3-1 to TRBJ2-7; D is undetermined. This CDR3 spans 13 amino acids. The V and J ends lost 1 base and 4 bases respectively, with 8 bases between them. Germline V gene sequence: CDR1 LGHDT, CDR2 YNNKEL (reference sequence). The CDR3 coding sequence is TGTGCCAGCAGCCAAGTAACTGGGTACGAGCAGTACTTC. Amino acids: CASSQVTGYEQYF.

This clonotype has at least ten counts. Germline is not matched at one junction end, which may reflect a read error. The V gene is TRBV7-2, the J gene TRBJ2-7; D might be TRBD2 (5 bases). Germline values: CDR1 SGHTA, CDR2 FQGNSA. The CDR3 consists of 12 residues. CDR3 region: CASSFAGNEQYF. The DNA for the CDR3 is TGCGCCAGCAGCTTTGCCGGGAACGAGCAGTACTTC.

This clonotype occurred many times. This chain uses TRBV20-1 with TRBJ1-5; D possibly corresponds to TRBD1 (6 bases). V was pared by 0 bases and J by 2 bases, with 11 bases between. From germline, CDR1 is DFQATT and CDR2 SNEGSKA (reference sequence). CDR3 size: 15 residues. The CDR3 region is CSARDTAGGNQPQHF. The CDR3 region has the DNA TGCAGTGCTAGAGATACGGCAGGGGGCAATCAGCCCCAGCATTTT.

The CDR3: CASSFGLGLFF. The DNA for the CDR3 is TGTGCCAGCAGTTTTGGGTTGGGACTGTTTTTT. This chain links TRBV28 with TRBJ1-4; D remains unclear. The ends were cut back, 3 bases at V and 13 bases at J, with 9 bases in the middle. Per the germline V gene, CDR1 is MDHEN and CDR2 is SYDVKM. The CDR3 has 11 residues.

This clonotype has a count of ten or more. The genes are TRBV27 and TRBJ2-7; 7 nucleotides match TRBD1. Germline assignment: CDR1 MNHEY and CDR2 SMNVEV (reference sequence). The junction had 7 bases not matched to a gene; V was cut back by 2 bases and J by 3 bases. This CDR3 comprises 15 residues. The CDR3 reads CASSLKGQRDYEQYF. CDR3 coding DNA: TGTGCCAGCAGTTTAAAGGGACAGAGAGACTACGAGCAGTACTTC.

V usage is TRBV15 and J usage is TRBJ2-7, with 10 bases that match TRBD1. The V gene end was trimmed by 2 bases and the J gene end by 6 bases; junction bases not matched to a gene: 4. The CDR3 extends over 14 amino acids. Germline-derived CDR1 and CDR2 are LNHNV and YYDKDF (reference sequence). The CDR3 nucleotides are TGTGCCACCAGCAGACCGGGACAGGGGAGCGAGCAGTACTTC. Protein product: CATSRPGQGSEQYF.

This clonotype appeared once. The rearrangement uses TRBV25-1 and TRBJ1-2; tentatively, D is TRBD1 (6 bases). Trimming took off 3 bases at V and 6 bases at J, with 14 bases between the two ends. Germline V gene data show CDR1 as MGHDK and CDR2 as SYGVNS. This CDR3 comprises 14 residues. For the CDR3, the DNA is TGTGCCAGCAGTGACCTCCGGGACATAGATGGCTACACCTTC. This encodes CASSDLRDIDGYTF.

This clonotype appeared once. Since a much larger clone is just one base distant, this may be a read error. This rearrangement joins TRBV13 to TRBJ2-2; D not certain. Trimming pared 6 bases from V and 9 bases from J, leaving 17 bases between. CDR3 length: 14 residues. Looked up from germline, CDR1 is PRHDT and CDR2 is FYEKMQ (reference sequence). The CDR3 region has the DNA TGTGCCAGCAGTTTCAGAGTAGGAGCCTGGGAGCTGTTTTTT. Translating it yields CASSFRVGAWELFF.

This clonotype was seen a few times. A read error is possible here, since a much larger clone lies one base away. The chain employs TRBV16 and TRBJ1-5, with D unresolved. This CDR3 region has 12 residues. CDR1 KGHSY and CDR2 FQNENV come from the germline V gene. Here the CDR3 DNA reads TGTGCCAGCAGCAGGGCAAATCAGCTCCAGCATTTT. Its protein is CASSRANQLQHF.

The gene calls are TRBV6-1 and TRBJ2-3, with TRBD2 as a possible D gene (5 bases). Germline V gene lookup returns CDR1 MNHNS and CDR2 SASEGT. The V end lost 7 bases, the J end lost 2 bases, and 10 bases lay between the germline ends. The CDR3 is 13 residues long. CDR3 protein: CASIQRNTDTQYF. The CDR3 coding sequence is TGTGCCAGCATACAGCGGAACACAGATACGCAGTATTTT.

Ten or more counts support this clonotype. CDR3 loop: CASSKRDEGYEQYF. The CDR3 coding sequence is TGTGCCAGCAGCAAGCGAGACGAGGGCTACGAGCAGTACTTC. The chain joins TRBV9 to TRBJ2-7, with D possibly being TRBD2 (5 bases). The CDR3 is made up of 14 amino acids. Germline-derived CDR1 and CDR2 are SGDLS and YYNGEE. The V end lost 4 bases, the J end lost 3 bases, and 14 bases lay between the germline ends.

Details on this clonotype: One base away lies a much larger clone, so this may be a sequencing read error. The chain joins TRBV9 to TRBJ1-1, with D perhaps TRBD1 (6 bases). The CDR3 has 14 amino acids. The V and J ends lost 3 bases and 1 base respectively, with 10 bases between them. Per the germline V gene, CDR1 is SGDLS and CDR2 is YYNGEE. The CDR3 loop is CASSAQGRNTEAFF. For the CDR3, the DNA is TGTGCCAGCAGCGCTCAGGGGAGGAACACTGAAGCTTTCTTT.

This clonotype was counted once. V is TRBV19 and J is TRBJ1-1; D remains unclear. This CDR3 region has 16 residues. Germline CDR1 and CDR2: LNHDA and SQIVND (reference sequence). With 6 bases removed from V and 3 bases from J, the gap between germline ends came to 20 bases. CDR3 DNA: TGTGCCAGTAGCCCAATATGGTACCGGGGTGACACTGAAGCTTTCTTT. Protein: CASSPIWYRGDTEAFF.

This clonotype was counted ten times or more. The gene calls are TRBV12-3 or TRBV12-4 and TRBJ2-7, with unresolved D. V lost 2 bases and J lost 2, with 10 bases in between. CDR3 size: 14 residues. CDR3 coding DNA: TGTGCCAGCAGTTTAAGGTCGCAAACCTACGAGCAGTACTTC. Protein: CASSLRSQTYEQYF.